A selection of T cell receptor beta chains follows, all from one sample in a study of blood T cell repertoires in COVID-19. Repertoires were generated with immunoSEQ multiplex PCR, while TCRdb's copy carries only in-frame clones and drops some. This table has 200,000 to 250,000 clones, about 80% appearing once. The sample comprised PBMCs or T cells enriched from blood (not recorded which). The receptors were sampled from a man aged 60-69 years who had recovered from COVID-19. Both conserved end residues are part of each CDR3. The order of the fields is clone size, V gene, D gene, J gene, CDR3 DNA, CDR3 protein. D genes are given only for firm matches. Not all rows give a size; the values are once, few, many and, for expanded clones, a class.

>.|TRBV29-1|.|TRBJ2-1
TGCAGCGTTGAATATCAAGCGGGCCAGGTCAATGAGCAGTTCTTC
CSVEYQAGQVNEQFF
>.|TRBV30|.|TRBJ1-6
TGTGCCTGGAGCGACCCCGGACAGTTCTATAATTCACCCCTCCACTTT
CAWSDPGQFYNSPLHF
>few|TRBV27|.|TRBJ1-6
TGTGCCAGCAGTTTATGGGGGCCCGTGGGTCGGTCCTATAATTCACCCCTCCACTTT
CASSLWGPVGRSYNSPLHF
>once|TRBV7-9|.|TRBJ2-3
TGTGCCAGCAGCTTAGCGGGCCAGATCACAGATACGCAGTATTTT
CASSLAGQITDTQYF
>.|TRBV21-1|.|TRBJ2-7
TGTGCCAGCAGCAAAGAAAGGGACAGGGACTACGAGCAGTACTTC
CASSKERDRDYEQYF
>.|TRBV9|TRBD2|TRBJ2-1
TGTGCCAGCAGCGAACCCCCGGGGGGGAGTCCCTACAATGAGCAGTTCTTC
CASSEPPGGSPYNEQFF
>.|TRBV5-1|TRBD1|TRBJ1-1
TGCGCCAGCAGCTTACGACAGGGGATGAACACTGAAGCTTTCTTT
CASSLRQGMNTEAFF
>.|TRBV7-6|TRBD1|TRBJ1-6
TGTGCCAGCAGCTTTGAACAGGGGAATTCACCCCTCCACTTT
CASSFEQGNSPLHF
>.|TRBV2|.|TRBJ1-5
TGTGCCAGCAGGGTCCGGGAGGGGAACAATCAGCCCCAGCATTTT
CASRVREGNNQPQHF
>once|TRBV27|.|TRBJ1-1
TGTGCCAGCAGTTCTCGGGGGGGAACTGAAGCTTTCTTT
CASSSRGGTEAFF
>.|TRBV5-1|.|TRBJ1-1
TGCGCCAGCAGCCGGGATCCCCCCGGCGCGGTGAACACTGAAGCTTTCTTT
CASSRDPPGAVNTEAFF
>.|TRBV9|.|TRBJ2-1
TGTGCCAGCAGCGTTGGACTACCCCACAATGAGCAGTTCTTC
CASSVGLPHNEQFF
>.|TRBV9|.|TRBJ1-2
TGTGCCAGCAGCGCGCGGTTGTCAAATTATGGCTACACCTTC
CASSARLSNYGYTF
>once|TRBV6-5|.|TRBJ2-7
TGTGCCAGCAGAAAACCCCAGGGGAAAAGGGGCGAGCAGTACTTC
CASRKPQGKRGEQYF
>.|TRBV12-3/TRBV12-4|TRBD1|TRBJ1-2
TGTGCCAGCAGGCCCGGTACAGGGGATGGCTACACCTTC
CASRPGTGDGYTF
>few|TRBV6-5|TRBD1|TRBJ1-3
TGTGCCAGCAGCCCCGGACAGGGGACCGGAAACACCATATATTTT
CASSPGQGTGNTIYF
>.|TRBV7-2|TRBD2|TRBJ2-3
TGTGCCAGCAGGAGGGGTGGGGGGGCAGATACGCAGTATTTT
CASRRGGGADTQYF
>.|TRBV7-7|TRBD1|TRBJ2-2
TGTGCTAGCAGCCCCGAAGGGACAGGGGCCGGGGAGCTGTTTTTT
CASSPEGTGAGELFF
>.|TRBV15|.|TRBJ2-7
TGTGCCACCAGCGAGCAGGCAGTAGCCTACGAGCAGTACTTC
CATSEQAVAYEQYF
>.|TRBV18|.|TRBJ2-3
TGTGCCAGCTCACCACCCGGGCGGGGGCCAGATACGCAGTATTTT
CASSPPGRGPDTQYF
>few|TRBV7-8|TRBD1|TRBJ1-4
TGTGCCAGCAGCCTACGCCGACAGGGCCCACCTAATGAAAAACTGTTTTTT
CASSLRRQGPPNEKLFF
>.|TRBV7-9|TRBD1|TRBJ2-6
TGTGCCAGCACCCGGGACAGTCCCTCTGGGGCCAACGTCCTGACTTTC
CASTRDSPSGANVLTF
>.|TRBV5-6|.|TRBJ1-5
TGTGCCAGCAGCCGACAGGCACATCAGCCCCAGCATTTT
CASSRQAHQPQHF
>.|TRBV18|.|TRBJ1-4
TGTGCCAGCTCACCAGACAGAGTACCGAATGAAAAACTGTTTTTT
CASSPDRVPNEKLFF
>.|TRBV5-1|TRBD2|TRBJ2-5
TGCGCCAGCAGCTTGGGGACTAGCCAAGAGACCCAGTACTTC
CASSLGTSQETQYF
>.|TRBV11-2|.|TRBJ2-5
TGTGCCAGCAGCTCTCGACAGGCACCCCAAGAGACCCAGTACTTC
CASSSRQAPQETQYF
>few|TRBV29-1|.|TRBJ2-7
TGCAGCGTTGAACCCTTCCAACGGGATGACGAGCAGTACTTC
CSVEPFQRDDEQYF
>.|TRBV6-1|.|TRBJ1-6
TGTGCCAGCAGTGCAGGACAGATAAGCTCCTATAATTCACCCCTCCACTTT
CASSAGQISSYNSPLHF
>.|TRBV5-5|TRBD1|TRBJ1-3
TGTGCCAGCAGCTTGGTTGGGACAGGATCTGTCGGGAACACCATATATTTT
CASSLVGTGSVGNTIYF
>.|TRBV4-3|.|TRBJ1-2
TGCGCCAGCAGCCAAGCAGCAGGGGAAGGCTACACCTTC
CASSQAAGEGYTF
>.|TRBV5-1|.|TRBJ2-3
TGCGCCAGCAGCTTGGAACTCATAGATACGCAGTATTTT
CASSLELIDTQYF
>.|TRBV3-1/TRBV3-2|TRBD1|TRBJ2-7
TGTGCCAGCAGCGAGACCGGGACAGGGTTAAACGAGCAGTACTTC
CASSETGTGLNEQYF